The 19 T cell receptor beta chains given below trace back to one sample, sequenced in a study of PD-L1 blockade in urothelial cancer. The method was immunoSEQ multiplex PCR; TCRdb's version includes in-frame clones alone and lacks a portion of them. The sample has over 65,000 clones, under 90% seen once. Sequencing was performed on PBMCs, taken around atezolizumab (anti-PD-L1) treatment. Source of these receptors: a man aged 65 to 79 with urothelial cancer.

CDR3 loop: CATEIQPGLAGSTDTQYF. Written as DNA, the CDR3 is TGTGCCACCGAGATTCAGCCGGGACTAGCGGGTAGCACAGATACGCAGTATTTT. V is TRBV10-3 and J is TRBJ2-3, with 12 bases aligning to TRBD2. V lost 10 bases, J lost 0 bases, and 14 bases stayed unmatched. The CDR3 is 18 amino acids. In germline, CDR1 is ENHRY, CDR2 SYGVKD.

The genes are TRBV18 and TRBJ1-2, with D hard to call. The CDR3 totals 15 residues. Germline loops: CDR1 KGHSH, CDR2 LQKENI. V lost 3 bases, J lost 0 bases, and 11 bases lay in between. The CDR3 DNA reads TGTGCCAGCTCACCTGTGACACCTCCTAACTATGGCTACACCTTC. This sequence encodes CASSPVTPPNYGYTF.

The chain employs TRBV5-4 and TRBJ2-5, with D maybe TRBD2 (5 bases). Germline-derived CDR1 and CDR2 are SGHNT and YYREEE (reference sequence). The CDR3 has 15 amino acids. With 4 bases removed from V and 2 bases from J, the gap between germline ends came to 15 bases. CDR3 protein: CASSPVRGSQETQYF. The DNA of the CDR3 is TGTGCCAGCAGCCCCGTCCGGGGATCTCAAGAGACCCAGTACTTC.

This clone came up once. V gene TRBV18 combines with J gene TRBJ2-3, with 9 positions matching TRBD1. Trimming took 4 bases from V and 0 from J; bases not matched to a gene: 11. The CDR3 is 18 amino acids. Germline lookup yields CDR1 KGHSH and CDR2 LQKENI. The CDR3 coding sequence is TGTGCCAGCTCACGGCAGGACAGGGGTCGTCTTAGCACAGATACGCAGTATTTT. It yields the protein CASSRQDRGRLSTDTQYF.

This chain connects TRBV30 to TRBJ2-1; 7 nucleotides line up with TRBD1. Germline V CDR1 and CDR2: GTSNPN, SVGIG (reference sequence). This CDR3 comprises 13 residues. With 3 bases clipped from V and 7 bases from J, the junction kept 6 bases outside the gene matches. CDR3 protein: CAWRRQGWNEQFF. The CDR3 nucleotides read TGTGCCTGGAGACGACAGGGATGGAATGAGCAGTTCTTC.

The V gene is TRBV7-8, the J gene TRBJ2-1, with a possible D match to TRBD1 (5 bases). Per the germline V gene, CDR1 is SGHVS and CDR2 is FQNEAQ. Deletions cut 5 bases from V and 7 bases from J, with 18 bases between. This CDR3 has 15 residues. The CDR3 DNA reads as TGTGCCAGCAGCGGGGCCGGGCCGCTCATAAATGAGCAGTTCTTC. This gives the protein CASSGAGPLINEQFF.

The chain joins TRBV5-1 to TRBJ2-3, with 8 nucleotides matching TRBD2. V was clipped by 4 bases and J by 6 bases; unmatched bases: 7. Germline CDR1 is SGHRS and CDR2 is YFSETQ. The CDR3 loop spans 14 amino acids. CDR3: CASSRAGEGDTQYF. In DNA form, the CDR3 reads TGCGCCAGCAGCCGAGCGGGAGAAGGGGATACGCAGTATTTT.

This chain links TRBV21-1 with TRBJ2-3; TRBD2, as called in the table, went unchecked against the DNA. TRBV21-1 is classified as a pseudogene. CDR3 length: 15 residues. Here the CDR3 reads CASRRTAGGTDTQYF. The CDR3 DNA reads TGTGCCAGTAGACGTACGGCGGGAGGCACAGATACGCAGTATTTT.

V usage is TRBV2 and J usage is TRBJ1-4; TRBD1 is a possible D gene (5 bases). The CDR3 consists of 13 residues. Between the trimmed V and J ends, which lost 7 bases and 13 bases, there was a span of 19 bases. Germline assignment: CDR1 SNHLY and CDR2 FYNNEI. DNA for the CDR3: TGTGCCAGCACCTCCTCTAGGGGAAAGGGACTGTTTTTT. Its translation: CASTSSRGKGLFF.

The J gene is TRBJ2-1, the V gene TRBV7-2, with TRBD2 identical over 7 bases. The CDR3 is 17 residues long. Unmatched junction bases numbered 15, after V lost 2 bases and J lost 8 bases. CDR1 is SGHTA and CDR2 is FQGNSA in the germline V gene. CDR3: CASSLLGASGSWDEQFF. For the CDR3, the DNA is TGTGCCAGCAGCTTACTAGGGGCTAGCGGTAGCTGGGATGAGCAGTTCTTC.

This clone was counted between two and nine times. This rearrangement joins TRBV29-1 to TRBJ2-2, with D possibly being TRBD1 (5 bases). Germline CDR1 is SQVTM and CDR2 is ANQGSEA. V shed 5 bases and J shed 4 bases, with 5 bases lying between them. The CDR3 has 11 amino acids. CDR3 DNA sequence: TGCAGCGTTACAGGCACCGGGGAGCTGTTTTTT. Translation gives CSVTGTGELFF.

The CDR3: CASSQGGLVTDTQYF. In DNA, the CDR3 is TGTGCCAGCAGCCAAGGGGGACTAGTCACAGATACGCAGTATTTT. The chain recombines TRBV7-6 with TRBJ2-3, with TRBD2 matching 8 bases. Trimming removed 5 bases from V and 2 bases from J; junction bases left unmatched: 6. Germline CDR1 reads SGHVS; CDR2 reads FNYEAQ. This CDR3 contains 15 residues. Full variable domain (outside the CDR3, taken from reference TRBV7-6 and TRBJ2-3): GAGVSQSPRYKVTKRGQDVALRCDPISGHVSLYWYRQALGQGPEFLTYFNYEAQQDKSGLPNDRFSAERPEGSISTLTIQRTEQRDSAMYRCASSQGGLVTDTQYFGPGTRLTVL.

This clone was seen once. As DNA, the CDR3 is TGTGCCAGCAGCGTAGAGGACAGCTCCCGGGAGACCCAGTACTTC. Its translation is CASSVEDSSRETQYF. This chain joins TRBV9 and TRBJ2-5; a possible D gene is TRBD1 (6 bases). This CDR3 is built from 15 residues. V lost 0 bases and J lost 5, with 14 bases in between. Germline values: CDR1 SGDLS, CDR2 YYNGEE.

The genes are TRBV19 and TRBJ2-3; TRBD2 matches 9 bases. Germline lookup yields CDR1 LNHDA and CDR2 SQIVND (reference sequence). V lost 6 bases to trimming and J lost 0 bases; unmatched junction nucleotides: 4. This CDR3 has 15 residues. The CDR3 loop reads CASRETSGSTDTQYF. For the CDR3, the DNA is TGTGCCAGTAGGGAGACTAGCGGAAGCACAGATACGCAGTATTTT. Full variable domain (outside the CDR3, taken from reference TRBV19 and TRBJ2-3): DGGITQSPKYLFRKEGQNVTLSCEQNLNHDAMYWYRQDPGQGLRLIYYSQIVNDFQKGDIAEGYSVSREKKESFPLTVTSAQKNPTAFYLCASRETSGSTDTQYFGPGTRLTVL.

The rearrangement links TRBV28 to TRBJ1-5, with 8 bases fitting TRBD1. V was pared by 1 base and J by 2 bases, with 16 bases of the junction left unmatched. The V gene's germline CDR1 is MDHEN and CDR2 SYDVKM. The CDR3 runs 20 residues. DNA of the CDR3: TGTGCCAGCAGTTTATACCCGGGACAGGAGCACGGGGTGGGCAATCAGCCCCAGCATTTT. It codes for CASSLYPGQEHGVGNQPQHF.

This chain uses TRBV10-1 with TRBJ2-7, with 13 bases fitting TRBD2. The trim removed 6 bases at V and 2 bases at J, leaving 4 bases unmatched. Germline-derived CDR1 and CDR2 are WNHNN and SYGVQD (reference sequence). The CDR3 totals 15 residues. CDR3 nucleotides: TGCGCCAGCAGGACTGGACTAGCGGGAGCCTACGAGCAGTACTTC. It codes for CASRTGLAGAYEQYF.

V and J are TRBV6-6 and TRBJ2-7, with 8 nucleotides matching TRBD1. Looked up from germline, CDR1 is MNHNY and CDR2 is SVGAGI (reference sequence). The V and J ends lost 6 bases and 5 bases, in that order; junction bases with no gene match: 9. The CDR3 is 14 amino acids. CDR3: CASRERTGIDEQYF. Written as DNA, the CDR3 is TGTGCCAGCAGGGAACGGACAGGGATAGACGAGCAGTACTTC.

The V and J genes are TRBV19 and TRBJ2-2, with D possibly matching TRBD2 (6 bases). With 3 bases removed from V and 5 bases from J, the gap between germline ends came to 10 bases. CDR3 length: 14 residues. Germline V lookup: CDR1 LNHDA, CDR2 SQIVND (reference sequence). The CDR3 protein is CASSIRRGTGELFF. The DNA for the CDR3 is TGTGCCAGTAGTATTAGGAGGGGTACCGGGGAGCTGTTTTTT.

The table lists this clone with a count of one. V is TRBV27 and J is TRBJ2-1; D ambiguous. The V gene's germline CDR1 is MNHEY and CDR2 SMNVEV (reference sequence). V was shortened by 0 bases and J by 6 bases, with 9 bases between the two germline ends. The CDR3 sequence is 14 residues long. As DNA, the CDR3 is TGTGCCAGCAGTTTATCGAAACTCGCCAATGAGCAGTTCTTC. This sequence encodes CASSLSKLANEQFF.